The T cell receptor (beta chain) described here comes from a study of human T cells and chemical hapten exposure. This clonotype has just a few counts. Trimming at V came to 6 bases and at J to 7 bases, leaving 9 bases not matched to a gene. This CDR3 comprises 13 residues. The germline V gene has CDR1 ENHRY and CDR2 SYGVKD. Individual cDNA molecules received unique molecular identifiers in the library. TCRdb analysed the RACE reads with MiXCR anew, one entry per CDR3 protein. This sample has roughly 100,000 distinct CDR3 sequences, with 8% to 10% found just once. Regarding time point: pre-sensitization, week 0. The treatment is: therapeutic diphenylcyclopropenone sensitization with weekly scalp DPC. Before extraction, the whole blood was not fractionated, and total RNA was taken from it.

The sample was whole blood, taken in connection with sensitization to the hapten diphenylcyclopropenone (DPC). V usage is TRBV10-3 and J usage is TRBJ2-7, with TRBD2 matching 7 bases. The clonotype was recovered from a woman between 35 and 50 years old with alopecia areata. Some clones in this sample may be carry-over from other donors' samples. CDR3 amino acids: CAISWTDGGEQYF. CDR3 DNA: TGTGCCATCAGCTGGACCGACGGGGGGGAGCAGTACTTC.